The rows below give T cell receptor beta chains drawn from one sample of a study of long-term antiretroviral therapy in people with HIV. Using immunoSEQ multiplex PCR, the repertoire was profiled, and TCRdb retains in-frame clones only, with some absent. The data contain tens of thousands of clones, approximately 95% of them singletons. Sample: unsorted PBMCs, taken 5.3 years after starting antiretroviral therapy. These receptor sequences come from a man in his fifties with HIV. The CDR3 runs from the conserved cysteine through the conserved F or W. Each record gives: J gene, D gene, clone size, V gene, CDR3 DNA, CDR3 protein. D genes are given only for firm matches. The size of a clone is reported for some rows only, either as once, few or many, or as a class for expanded clones.

j_call: TRBJ2-1
d_call: TRBD2
clone_size: -
v_call: TRBV19
cdr3_nt: TGTGCCAGTAGTCGGGGACTAGCGGGGGGCGCCAGCTCCTACAATGAGCAGTTCTTC
cdr3_aa: CASSRGLAGGASSYNEQFF

j_call: TRBJ2-5
d_call: -
clone_size: -
v_call: TRBV30
cdr3_nt: TGTGCCTGCGGGGGTGGAGAGACCCAGTACTTC
cdr3_aa: CACGGGETQYF

j_call: TRBJ1-2
d_call: -
clone_size: -
v_call: TRBV29-1
cdr3_nt: TGCAGCGTTGTCGGACAGTCGGAGGGCTACACCTTC
cdr3_aa: CSVVGQSEGYTF

j_call: TRBJ1-2
d_call: -
clone_size: -
v_call: TRBV6-5
cdr3_nt: TGTGCCACCCACCGGCAGGGCTATGGCTACACCTTC
cdr3_aa: CATHRQGYGYTF

j_call: TRBJ2-3
d_call: TRBD2
clone_size: -
v_call: TRBV4-2
cdr3_nt: TGTGCCAGCAGCCAGGATTTACTAGCGGGGGGGCCCACGCAGTATTTT
cdr3_aa: CASSQDLLAGGPTQYF

j_call: TRBJ2-7
d_call: -
clone_size: -
v_call: TRBV7-2
cdr3_nt: TGTGCCAGCAGCTTAGTAGGGGCGACGCAGTACTTC
cdr3_aa: CASSLVGATQYF

j_call: TRBJ1-1
d_call: -
clone_size: -
v_call: TRBV10-1
cdr3_nt: TGCGCCAGCAGTGGGGGTCGTGGCACTGAAGCTTTCTTT
cdr3_aa: CASSGGRGTEAFF

j_call: TRBJ2-7
d_call: -
clone_size: -
v_call: TRBV5-4
cdr3_nt: TGTGCCAGCAGCTTCGGAGGTTCCAGCTCCTACGAGCAGTACTTC
cdr3_aa: CASSFGGSSSYEQYF

j_call: TRBJ1-2
d_call: -
clone_size: -
v_call: TRBV4-3
cdr3_nt: TGCGCCAGCAGCCAAGCTCGGACAGACTACCCCTATGGCTACACCTTC
cdr3_aa: CASSQARTDYPYGYTF

j_call: TRBJ2-7
d_call: TRBD1
clone_size: -
v_call: TRBV2
cdr3_nt: TGTGCCAGCAGTTGGACAGGGGGTTACGAGCAGTACTTC
cdr3_aa: CASSWTGGYEQYF

j_call: TRBJ1-5
d_call: TRBD1
clone_size: -
v_call: TRBV6-5
cdr3_nt: TGTGCCAGCAGTCCGGACAGGATAAAGCCCCAGCATTTT
cdr3_aa: CASSPDRIKPQHF

j_call: TRBJ2-3
d_call: -
clone_size: -
v_call: TRBV11-1
cdr3_nt: TGTGCCAGCAGCTTAGAGGGGACAGATACGCAGTATTTT
cdr3_aa: CASSLEGTDTQYF

j_call: TRBJ2-7
d_call: TRBD2
clone_size: -
v_call: TRBV9
cdr3_nt: TGTGCCAGCAGCGTTACTAGCGGGGGACCCTACGAGCAGTACTTC
cdr3_aa: CASSVTSGGPYEQYF

j_call: TRBJ1-4
d_call: TRBD1
clone_size: -
v_call: TRBV2
cdr3_nt: TGTGCCAGCGCCGGGACAGGGCGCCAAAAACTGTTTTTT
cdr3_aa: CASAGTGRQKLFF

j_call: TRBJ1-1
d_call: -
clone_size: -
v_call: TRBV11-2
cdr3_nt: TGTGCCAGCAGCTTAGGTGGATCGAACACTGAAGCTTTCTTT
cdr3_aa: CASSLGGSNTEAFF

j_call: TRBJ2-7
d_call: TRBD1
clone_size: -
v_call: TRBV5-6
cdr3_nt: TGTGCCAGCAGCTTGGCGGGACAGCTCTACGAGCAGTACTTC
cdr3_aa: CASSLAGQLYEQYF

j_call: TRBJ1-6
d_call: -
clone_size: -
v_call: TRBV4-1
cdr3_nt: TGCGCCAGCAGCCTCCGGGGGGGTGGTAATTCACCCCTCCACTTT
cdr3_aa: CASSLRGGGNSPLHF

j_call: TRBJ2-7
d_call: TRBD1
clone_size: -
v_call: TRBV29-1
cdr3_nt: TGCAGCGTTGCTGGTGGCAGGGGGATCCTCTCCTACGAGCAGTACTTC
cdr3_aa: CSVAGGRGILSYEQYF

j_call: TRBJ2-7
d_call: -
clone_size: -
v_call: TRBV6-5
cdr3_nt: TGTGCCAGCAGTGGTGGGGGTCTCTACGAGCAGTACTTC
cdr3_aa: CASSGGGLYEQYF

j_call: TRBJ2-7
d_call: -
clone_size: -
v_call: TRBV20-1
cdr3_nt: TGCAGTTACAGGGATGCCTACGAGCAGTACTTC
cdr3_aa: CSYRDAYEQYF

j_call: TRBJ2-1
d_call: -
clone_size: once
v_call: TRBV5-1
cdr3_nt: TGCGCCAGCAGCTTATTATCCCGCGACAATGAGCAGTTCTTC
cdr3_aa: CASSLLSRDNEQFF

j_call: TRBJ1-6
d_call: -
clone_size: once
v_call: TRBV4-1
cdr3_nt: TGCGCCAGCAGCCAAGGATTCCAGGGAATTACGCCCCTCCACTTT
cdr3_aa: CASSQGFQGITPLHF

j_call: TRBJ1-5
d_call: TRBD1
clone_size: -
v_call: TRBV27
cdr3_nt: TGTGCCAGCAGTTCTTTACAGGGGGGCAATCAGCCCCAGCATTTT
cdr3_aa: CASSSLQGGNQPQHF

j_call: TRBJ2-3
d_call: -
clone_size: -
v_call: TRBV2
cdr3_nt: TGTGCCAGCACCGGGGACCGCGGCACAGATACGCAGTATTTT
cdr3_aa: CASTGDRGTDTQYF

j_call: TRBJ2-7
d_call: -
clone_size: -
v_call: TRBV13
cdr3_nt: TGTGCCAGCAGCGATCAGGGTTCCTACGAGCAGTACTTC
cdr3_aa: CASSDQGSYEQYF

j_call: TRBJ1-6
d_call: -
clone_size: -
v_call: TRBV7-9
cdr3_nt: TGTGCCAGCAGCCCCCCCAGAGGGCAGAATTCACCCCTCCACTTT
cdr3_aa: CASSPPRGQNSPLHF

j_call: TRBJ1-3
d_call: TRBD1
clone_size: -
v_call: TRBV19
cdr3_nt: TGTGCCAGCACTGTCCGGGACAGATTTTCTGGAAACACCATATATTTT
cdr3_aa: CASTVRDRFSGNTIYF

j_call: TRBJ2-7
d_call: -
clone_size: -
v_call: TRBV7-9
cdr3_nt: TGTGCCAGCAGCTTAGCAGAGCGGGCCTACGAGCAGTACTTC
cdr3_aa: CASSLAERAYEQYF

j_call: TRBJ1-3
d_call: TRBD1
clone_size: -
v_call: TRBV12-5
cdr3_nt: TGTGCTAGTGCCCCCACAGGGGCTGGAAACACCATATATTTT
cdr3_aa: CASAPTGAGNTIYF

j_call: TRBJ1-1
d_call: -
clone_size: -
v_call: TRBV11-2
cdr3_nt: TGTGCCAGCAGCCGACAGAACACTGAAGCTTTCTTT
cdr3_aa: CASSRQNTEAFF

j_call: TRBJ1-4
d_call: TRBD1
clone_size: -
v_call: TRBV28
cdr3_nt: TGTGCCAGCAGCTTGGACAGGCGGAAACTGTTTTTT
cdr3_aa: CASSLDRRKLFF

j_call: TRBJ1-5
d_call: -
clone_size: -
v_call: TRBV5-6
cdr3_nt: TGTGCCAGCAGCTTGGGGGGGGGCCGGGGCAATCAGCCCCAGCATTTT
cdr3_aa: CASSLGGGRGNQPQHF

j_call: TRBJ1-2
d_call: TRBD1
clone_size: -
v_call: TRBV5-1
cdr3_nt: TGCGCCAGCAGCCCCGGACAGGGAGCTTTCAATGGCTACACCTTC
cdr3_aa: CASSPGQGAFNGYTF

j_call: TRBJ2-1
d_call: -
clone_size: -
v_call: TRBV7-8
cdr3_nt: TGTGCCAGCAGCCCTAATAGCCCCCCGTACAATGAGCAGTTCTTC
cdr3_aa: CASSPNSPPYNEQFF

j_call: TRBJ2-4
d_call: TRBD2
clone_size: -
v_call: TRBV10-1
cdr3_nt: TGCGCCAGCAGTGCACTGAATAGGACTAGCGGGGGGGGGATCGTAGCCAAAAACATTCAGTACTTC
cdr3_aa: CASSALNRTSGGGIVAKNIQYF

j_call: TRBJ1-5
d_call: -
clone_size: -
v_call: TRBV30
cdr3_nt: TGTGCCTGGAGTCGAGCTTATAGCAATCAGCCCCAGCATTTT
cdr3_aa: CAWSRAYSNQPQHF

j_call: TRBJ2-7
d_call: -
clone_size: -
v_call: TRBV4-3
cdr3_nt: TGCGCCAGCAGCCAAGATGTTGAACAAACCCCCTACGAGCAGTACTTC
cdr3_aa: CASSQDVEQTPYEQYF

j_call: TRBJ2-3
d_call: TRBD2
clone_size: -
v_call: TRBV5-4
cdr3_nt: TGCGCCCAAACGGGGGGGGCTAGCACAGATACGCAGTATTTT
cdr3_aa: CAQTGGASTDTQYF

j_call: TRBJ2-2
d_call: -
clone_size: -
v_call: TRBV6-5
cdr3_nt: TGTGCCAGCACCCGAGATAGCGGGAACACCGGGGAGCTGTTTTTT
cdr3_aa: CASTRDSGNTGELFF

j_call: TRBJ2-7
d_call: -
clone_size: -
v_call: TRBV11-2
cdr3_nt: TGTGCCAGCAGCCCTGAGACAGGCCATGCCTACGAGCAGTACTTC
cdr3_aa: CASSPETGHAYEQYF

j_call: TRBJ1-6
d_call: -
clone_size: -
v_call: TRBV5-4
cdr3_nt: TGTGCCAGCAGCTTGAGCCGTAATAATTCACCCCTCCACTTT
cdr3_aa: CASSLSRNNSPLHF

j_call: TRBJ1-1
d_call: -
clone_size: once
v_call: TRBV27
cdr3_nt: TGTGCCAGCAGTTTAAGGCAGGAAACTGAAGCTTTCTTT
cdr3_aa: CASSLRQETEAFF

j_call: TRBJ2-3
d_call: -
clone_size: -
v_call: TRBV11-2
cdr3_nt: TGTGCCAGCAGCTTAGGGAGCAACGCAGGCACAGATACGCAGTATTTT
cdr3_aa: CASSLGSNAGTDTQYF

j_call: TRBJ2-3
d_call: -
clone_size: -
v_call: TRBV7-9
cdr3_nt: TGTGCCAGCAGCTCCAGACTAGGTAGCACAGATACGCAGTATTTT
cdr3_aa: CASSSRLGSTDTQYF

j_call: TRBJ2-3
d_call: TRBD2
clone_size: -
v_call: TRBV6-6
cdr3_nt: TGTGCCAGCAGTCTCGGGACTAGCACCACAGATACGCAGTATTTT
cdr3_aa: CASSLGTSTTDTQYF